These T cell receptor beta chains were read from a single sample in a study of blood T cells in healthy people across ages. TCRdb redid the calling of the 5' RACE reads with MiXCR, one entry per CDR3 protein. In the table there are about 640,000 distinct CDR3 sequences, less than 45% of which are singletons. The sample taken for sequencing was blood. These receptors were collected from a man at least 80 years old in good health. Each CDR3 is given with its conserved first and last residue. The order of the fields is V gene, J gene, clone size, CDR3 protein. Clone sizes are given selectively: once, few, many, or a class where the clone is expanded.

TRBV6-6	TRBJ1-1	few	CASNVDGGRGMNTEAFF
TRBV25-1	.	.	CASSKRQGAETQYF
TRBV5-1	TRBJ2-3	many	CASSSGQNTDTQYF
TRBV25-1	TRBJ2-1	.	CAIQGGGQRGSYNEQFF
TRBV30	TRBJ2-5	few	CAWSVGIMETQYF
TRBV7-3	TRBJ2-3	few	CASSQSARTDTQYF
TRBV20-1	TRBJ2-7	.	CGARVGGGQSYEQYF
TRBV12-3/TRBV12-4	TRBJ2-1	.	CASSLDTDGRSYNEQFF
TRBV6-2/TRBV6-3	TRBJ1-2	.	CASRGTGALNYGYTF
TRBV6-2/TRBV6-3	TRBJ2-4	.	CASSYPLAGEENIQYF
TRBV7-2	TRBJ2-5	.	CASSPPGLVGSQETQYF
TRBV24-1	TRBJ2-7	.	CATSDLVSGRTSYEQYF
TRBV29-1	TRBJ2-1	few	CSVQGDRGNEQFF
TRBV10-1	TRBJ2-2	.	CASSDPGRAGVNTGELFF
TRBV18	TRBJ2-7	once	CASSIGTNNYEQYF
TRBV27	TRBJ1-1	many	CASSLSASGNTEAFF
TRBV13	TRBJ2-5	.	CASSLLLTRPHGQYF
TRBV6-5	.	.	CASSYRASSYNEQYF
TRBV7-2	TRBJ2-3	few	CASRRAGGLYTDTQYF
TRBV4-2	TRBJ2-7	.	CAGSQAGGQTYEQYF
TRBV6-2/TRBV6-3	TRBJ2-3	once	CASSYLSGSGGVITDTQYF
TRBV5-1	TRBJ2-1	.	CASSREASGSYNEQFF
TRBV10-1	TRBJ2-4	once	CASSEIPGAAGYF
TRBV7-6	TRBJ2-1	.	CASSFDGRREDEQFF
TRBV12-3/TRBV12-4	TRBJ1-2	few	CASSPHYTGEGYTF
TRBV5-6	TRBJ2-7	.	CASSPTDGLFFGQYF
TRBV7-9	TRBJ1-6	.	CASSSALTSSNSPLHF
TRBV3-1	TRBJ2-1	.	CASSQDGGRGGLAKANEQFF
TRBV10-3	TRBJ1-2	.	CAISQRQGTSSNYGYTF
TRBV7-2	TRBJ2-6	many	CASSLRGSGANVLTF